The 21 T cell receptor beta chains listed next were all sequenced from one sample in a study of technical replicates of blood from a few donors. Repertoires were generated with immunoSEQ multiplex PCR, while TCRdb's copy carries only in-frame clones and drops some. The table shows tens of thousands of clones, with around 94% occurring only once. Sequenced: T cells isolated from PBMCs. These receptors all come from a human donor in good health.

The rearrangement uses TRBV29-1 and TRBJ2-1, with 8 bases matching TRBD2. The CDR3 is 14 residues long. Germline V gene sequence: CDR1 SQVTM, CDR2 ANQGSEA. Trimming cost V 3 bases and J 10 bases; bases outside gene matches: 11. The CDR3 region is CSVDDGREIWEQFF. DNA of the CDR3: TGCAGCGTTGATGACGGGAGGGAGATTTGGGAGCAGTTCTTC.

The V and J genes are TRBV2 and TRBJ1-4; 7 positions agree with TRBD1. This CDR3 has 16 residues. J gave up 0 bases and V 6 bases, and 7 bases lay outside the gene matches. Germline V gene sequence: CDR1 SNHLY, CDR2 FYNNEI. The CDR3: CASSPYRGTTNEKLFF. The CDR3 region has the DNA TGTGCCAGCAGCCCCTACAGGGGTACAACTAATGAAAAACTGTTTTTT.

The chain couples TRBV19 to TRBJ1-2, with a possible D match to TRBD1 (5 bases). The CDR3 has 14 residues. Germline CDR1 and CDR2: LNHDA and SQIVND (reference sequence). The V end lost 9 bases, the J end lost 2 bases, and 16 bases lay between the germline ends. This chain's CDR3 is CASIKRGLNYGYTF. The CDR3 region has the DNA TGTGCCAGCATCAAAAGGGGCTTGAACTATGGCTACACCTTC. Together with reference TRBV19 and TRBJ1-2, the CDR3 gives the full variable domain: DGGITQSPKYLFRKEGQNVTLSCEQNLNHDAMYWYRQDPGQGLRLIYYSQIVNDFQKGDIAEGYSVSREKKESFPLTVTSAQKNPTAFYLCASIKRGLNYGYTFGSGTRLTVV.

V gene TRBV7-2 combines with J gene TRBJ2-2, with TRBD2 identical over 8 bases. Germline V gives CDR1 SGHTA, CDR2 FQGNSA. The CDR3 totals 15 residues. V lost 2 bases and J lost 7; bases outside the gene matches: 6. This CDR3 is CASSLTSGAGGELFF. In DNA form, the CDR3 reads TGTGCCAGCAGCTTAACTAGCGGAGCCGGCGGGGAGCTGTTTTTT.

This rearrangement joins TRBV28 to TRBJ2-5, with 8 bases lining up with TRBD1. Germline V lookup: CDR1 MDHEN, CDR2 SYDVKM. V lost 5 bases to trimming and J lost 5 bases; unmatched junction nucleotides: 7. The CDR3 contains 14 residues. The CDR3 loop is CASSGDRGWETQYF. CDR3 sequence (DNA): TGTGCCAGCAGTGGTGACAGGGGCTGGGAGACCCAGTACTTC.

The genes are TRBV27 and TRBJ2-2, with D possibly TRBD1 on 6 matching bases. This CDR3 spans 13 amino acids. V was shortened by 5 bases and J by 14 bases, with 18 bases between the two germline ends. Germline lookup yields CDR1 MNHEY and CDR2 SMNVEV (reference sequence). The CDR3 here is CASSGPGHRNLFF. CDR3 bases: TGTGCCAGCAGTGGACCGGGACACCGAAACCTGTTTTTT.

The J gene is TRBJ1-5, the V gene TRBV19; D remains ambiguous. The CDR3 totals 13 residues. CDR1 LNHDA and CDR2 SQIVND come from the germline V gene (reference sequence). V gave up 4 bases and J gave up 2 bases, with 6 bases separating them. The CDR3 loop reads CASSTTGNQPQHF. The CDR3 DNA is TGTGCCAGTAGTACAACAGGCAATCAGCCCCAGCATTTT.

The rearrangement links TRBV9 to TRBJ2-1; D may be TRBD2 (5 bases). V lost 5 bases to trimming and J lost 12 bases, with 12 bases between them. This CDR3 has 11 amino acids. The germline V gene has CDR1 SGDLS and CDR2 YYNGEE. CDR3 loop: CASSGVGGQFF. The CDR3 DNA sequence: TGTGCCAGCAGTGGTGTAGGAGGGCAGTTCTTC.

CDR3 sequence (DNA): TGTGCCAGCAGCCCCGACAGGGCTGGCTACACCTTC. Its translation is CASSPDRAGYTF. The chain combines TRBV4-2 with TRBJ1-2; 7 bases match TRBD1. The ends lost 4 bases at V and 7 bases at J; junction bases unmatched: 3. This CDR3 region has 12 residues. CDR1 LGHNA and CDR2 YNFKEQ come from the germline V gene.

This sequence joins TRBV30 and TRBJ2-1; the D gene is possibly TRBD2 (6 bases). Germline loops: CDR1 GTSNPN, CDR2 SVGIG (reference sequence). The CDR3 sequence is 12 residues long. V lost 2 bases, J lost 12 bases, and 14 bases lay in between. CDR3 residues: CAWSPNPGLQFF. The CDR3 DNA follows: TGTGCCTGGAGTCCTAACCCGGGACTGCAGTTCTTC.

In nucleotides, the CDR3 is TGTGCCAGCAGCTTATCTGCAGGTTTTGGCTACACCTTC. It specifies CASSLSAGFGYTF. This sequence joins TRBV7-3 and TRBJ1-2, with D uncertain. The germline V gene encodes CDR1 SGHTA and CDR2 FQGTGA. Deletions cut 2 bases from V and 7 bases from J, with 11 bases between. The CDR3 consists of 13 residues.

The genes are TRBV7-2 and TRBJ2-7; 8 nucleotides match TRBD1. V shed 7 bases and J 3 bases; nucleotides not matched to a gene: 20. This CDR3 has 18 residues. Germline V lookup: CDR1 SGHTA, CDR2 FQGNSA. CDR3 amino acids: CASTPGTGWRVFYYEQYF. The DNA for the CDR3 is TGTGCCAGCACCCCAGGGACAGGTTGGCGGGTATTTTACTACGAGCAGTACTTC.

The chain links TRBV13 to TRBJ2-5; tentative D call: TRBD2 (6 bases). Germline V gene data show CDR1 as PRHDT and CDR2 as FYEKMQ (reference sequence). V gave up 4 bases and J gave up 13 bases, with 19 bases separating them. The CDR3 runs 13 residues. CDR3 sequence: CASSSGDAPFLYF. DNA for the CDR3: TGTGCCAGCAGCTCGGGGGACGCTCCATTTTTGTACTTC. Full variable domain (rest looked up from reference TRBV13 and TRBJ2-5): AAGVIQSPRHLIKEKRETATLKCYPIPRHDTVYWYQQGPGQDPQFLISFYEKMQSDKGSIPDRFSAQQFSDYHSELNMSSLELGDSALYFCASSSGDAPFLYFGPGTRLLVL.

This chain's CDR3 is CASMDRGWLGSNQPQHF. CDR3 in DNA: TGTGCCAGCATGGACAGGGGCTGGTTGGGTAGCAATCAGCCCCAGCATTTT. V is TRBV28 and J is TRBJ1-5; 9 nucleotides agree with TRBD1. Per the germline V gene, CDR1 is MDHEN and CDR2 is SYDVKM. The J segment lost 0 bases and the V segment lost 7 bases, leaving 10 bases of the junction unmatched. The CDR3 covers 17 residues.

In this sample, this clone turned up a few times. CDR3 loop: CASSYETYQPQHF. Here the CDR3 DNA reads TGTGCCAGCAGTTACGAGACTTATCAGCCCCAGCATTTT. The V call is TRBV6-6, the J call TRBJ1-5; no reliable D call. Germline assignment: CDR1 MNHNY and CDR2 SVGAGI (reference sequence). The CDR3 is 13 residues long. Trimming left V 2 bases short and J 5 bases short, with 7 bases between.

The gene calls are TRBV28 and TRBJ1-1; D unresolved. Deletions cut 5 bases from V and 2 bases from J, with 9 bases between. The germline gives CDR1 MDHEN, CDR2 SYDVKM. This CDR3 spans 13 amino acids. The CDR3 nucleotides read TGTGCCAGCAGTCCCCGACATAACACTGAAGCTTTCTTT. Its translation is CASSPRHNTEAFF.

V usage is TRBV14 and J usage is TRBJ2-2, with D uncertain. Germline assignment: CDR1 SGHDN and CDR2 FVKESK. The CDR3 spans 15 residues. The ends were cut back, 1 base at V and 5 bases at J, with 11 bases in the middle. The CDR3 DNA is TGTGCCAGCAGCCAAGTTTCGGTAGTAACCGGGGAGCTGTTTTTT. It specifies CASSQVSVVTGELFF.

This chain joins TRBV19 and TRBJ1-1; D ambiguous. With 2 bases removed from V and 4 bases from J, the gap between germline ends came to 8 bases. CDR1 and CDR2 (germline): LNHDA, SQIVND (reference sequence). The CDR3 covers 13 residues. CDR3 sequence reads: CASSISPGTEAFF. The CDR3 DNA reads TGTGCCAGTAGTATATCCCCCGGCACTGAAGCTTTCTTT.

The V call is TRBV5-6, the J call TRBJ2-3, with 9 bases that match TRBD2. This CDR3 has 18 amino acids. The ends lost 2 bases at V and 0 bases at J; junction bases unmatched: 10. Germline values: CDR1 SGHDT, CDR2 YYEEEE. CDR3 loop: CASSFFTAGGTSTDTQYF. The CDR3 DNA reads as TGTGCCAGCAGCTTCTTCACAGCGGGAGGCACTAGCACAGATACGCAGTATTTT.

V is TRBV5-1 and J is TRBJ1-1; TRBD1 matches 8 bases. The CDR3 runs 15 residues. Per germline, CDR1 SGHRS and CDR2 YFSETQ. V was clipped by 3 bases and J by 1 base; unmatched bases: 5. CDR3 protein: CASSSGQGGNTEAFF. The CDR3 DNA reads TGCGCCAGCAGCTCTGGACAGGGTGGGAACACTGAAGCTTTCTTT.

This chain links TRBV6-5 with TRBJ2-1; 9 bases match TRBD2. The CDR3 runs 15 residues. Germline V gene data show CDR1 as MNHEY and CDR2 as SVGAGI. The J segment lost 0 bases and the V segment lost 7 bases, leaving 4 bases of the junction unmatched. Written as DNA, the CDR3 is TGTGCCAGCAAGAGGACTAGCGACTCCTACAATGAGCAGTTCTTC. This codes for CASKRTSDSYNEQFF.